These 27 T cell receptor beta chains came from one sample sequenced in a study of T cells in Graves' hyperthyroidism and ophthalmopathy. Amplified TCR beta CDR3 regions derived from RNA transcripts. A set of HTBI primers served as the primers for a first-round RT-PCR of the TCR CDR3. Via MiXCR, TCRdb re-called the multiplex PCR reads, giving one row per CDR3 protein. The sample holds a few hundred thousand distinct CDR3 sequences; approximately 14% are singletons and the top ten take 34%. Specimen: blood. The source is a woman between 40 and 55 years old with Graves' ophthalmopathy.

This clonotype was recorded a few times. The chain carries TRBV4-2 and TRBJ1-1; no firm D call. Trimming left V 1 base short and J 6 bases short, with 24 bases between. This CDR3 contains 18 residues. Looked up from germline, CDR1 is LGHNA and CDR2 is YNFKEQ. This chain's CDR3 is CASSQGVTRNPALSEAFF. The CDR3 DNA follows: TGTGCCAGCAGCCAAGGGGTGACCCGGAATCCGGCACTTTCTGAAGCTTTCTTT.

This clonotype was seen many times. The V call is TRBV3-1, the J call TRBJ1-6, with a tentative D call TRBD1 (6 bases). Germline V lookup: CDR1 LGHDT, CDR2 YNNKEL (reference sequence). Trimming cost V 4 bases and J 8 bases, with 12 bases left between them. There are 14 residues in the CDR3. The CDR3 nucleotides read TGTGCCAGCAGCCCCCGGGCAGGGGATTCACCCCTCCACTTT. Protein product: CASSPRAGDSPLHF.

This clonotype was observed many times. CDR3 protein: CASSFFGGGRTDTQYF. The CDR3 DNA is TGTGCCAGCAGTTTCTTTGGCGGGGGTAGGACAGATACGCAGTATTTT. The rearrangement joins TRBV12-3 or TRBV12-4 to TRBJ2-3; TRBD2 agrees at 7 bases. V dropped 3 bases and J dropped 3; count of bases not matched to a gene: 9. The CDR3 has 16 residues.

There are many counts of this clonotype. The gene calls are TRBV28 and TRBJ2-1; 13 positions agree with TRBD2. V shed 7 bases and J 6 bases; nucleotides not matched to a gene: 6. This CDR3 contains 15 residues. CDR1 and CDR2 (germline): MDHEN, SYDVKM. The CDR3 region is CASTELAGGPNEQFF. In nucleotides, the CDR3 is TGTGCCAGCACCGAACTAGCGGGGGGGCCCAATGAGCAGTTCTTC. The whole variable domain, filled in from reference TRBV28 and TRBJ2-1, reads DVKVTQSSRYLVKRTGEKVFLECVQDMDHENMFWYRQDPGLGLRLIYFSYDVKMKEKGDIPEGYSVSREKKERFSLILESASTNQTSMYLCASTELAGGPNEQFFGPGTRLTVL.

Many counts were recorded for this clonotype. The gene calls are TRBV27 and TRBJ1-4; no clear D gene. Germline CDR1 MNHEY, CDR2 SMNVEV (reference sequence). Trimming removed 5 bases at V and 2 bases at J, with 21 bases between. The CDR3 spans 18 residues. In nucleotides, the CDR3 is TGTGCCAGCAGTCCCATCCAATCCGGGATCAGGACTAATGAAAAACTGTTTTTT. Residues: CASSPIQSGIRTNEKLFF.

V usage is TRBV15 and J usage is TRBJ2-1; TRBD2 aligns across 9 bases. The CDR3 consists of 15 residues. Germline V CDR1 and CDR2: LNHNV, YYDKDF (reference sequence). J lost 5 bases, V lost 1 base, and 3 bases had no gene match. The CDR3 nucleotides read TGTGCCACCAGCAGAGGGGCGGGGGGGAACAATGAGCAGTTCTTC. As protein: CATSRGAGGNNEQFF.

This clonotype was recorded many times. The chain has TRBV28 and TRBJ1-4; the match to TRBD1 covers 7 bases. CDR3 length: 15 amino acids. CDR1 MDHEN and CDR2 SYDVKM come from the germline V gene. The junction had 10 bases not matched to a gene; V was cut back by 7 bases and J by 5 bases. CDR3: CASTSRQGVNEKLFF. CDR3 nucleotide sequence: TGTGCCAGCACCTCCAGACAGGGTGTAAATGAAAAACTGTTTTTT.

This clonotype was counted between two and nine times. The V gene is TRBV20-1, the J gene TRBJ2-5; 10 positions agree with TRBD2. J lost 4 bases, V lost 6 bases, and 14 bases had no gene match. Looked up from germline, CDR1 is DFQATT and CDR2 is SNEGSKA (reference sequence). This CDR3 contains 16 residues. CDR3 protein: CSAPIPGLASGETQYF. In nucleotides, the CDR3 is TGCAGTGCCCCTATTCCGGGACTAGCGTCTGGAGAGACCCAGTACTTC.

With regard to this clonotype: Since a much larger clone is just one base distant, this may be a read error. This CDR3 is CASNQDLGTVYGYTF. The CDR3 DNA sequence: TGTGCCAGCAACCAAGATCTCGGGACAGTCTATGGCTACACCTTC. V gene TRBV3-1 combines with J gene TRBJ1-2; 7 positions agree with TRBD1. The V gene's germline CDR1 is LGHDT and CDR2 YNNKEL (reference sequence). This CDR3 is built from 15 residues.

In this sample, this clonotype turned up many times. This sequence joins TRBV6-6 and TRBJ1-5, with D uncertain. The CDR3 extends over 15 amino acids. Germline-derived CDR1 and CDR2 are MNHNY and SVGAGI (reference sequence). Trimming took 0 bases from V and 0 from J, leaving 6 bases between them. CDR3 bases: TGTGCCAGCAGTTACTCCATCTATAGCAATCAGCCCCAGCATTTT. Translated, it gives CASSYSIYSNQPQHF.

This clonotype was detected many times. The chain couples TRBV7-2 to TRBJ2-1; no reliable D call. This CDR3 is 15 amino acids long. Germline values: CDR1 SGHTA, CDR2 FQGNSA. V lost 6 bases and J lost 8, with 20 bases in between. CDR3 residues: CASSIEMNWAYEQFF. As DNA, the CDR3 is TGTGCCAGCAGTATAGAAATGAATTGGGCCTATGAGCAGTTCTTC.

This clonotype was counted ten times or more. The rearrangement joins TRBV3-1 to TRBJ2-7; TRBD1 matches at 10 bases. The length of the CDR3 is 14 residues. The V gene's germline CDR1 is LGHDT and CDR2 YNNKEL (reference sequence). With V trimmed by 4 bases and J by 3 bases, 3 bases remained unmatched. This chain's CDR3 is CASSLWDRGYEQYF. CDR3 coding DNA: TGTGCCAGCAGCCTCTGGGACAGGGGCTACGAGCAGTACTTC.

This clonotype was detected ten times or more. The chain is built from TRBV12-3 or TRBV12-4 and TRBJ2-1, with 9 bases aligning to TRBD2. The CDR3 loop spans 14 amino acids. V lost 6 bases and J lost 5; bases outside the gene matches: 5. Written as DNA, the CDR3 is TGTGCCAGCAGCAGTAGCGGGGGCCACAATGAGCAGTTCTTC. Translation: CASSSSGGHNEQFF.

This clonotype was picked up many times. V gene TRBV12-3 or TRBV12-4 combines with J gene TRBJ2-4; 8 bases match TRBD1. The length of the CDR3 is 15 residues. V lost 8 bases and J lost 6; bases outside the gene matches: 12. CDR3 loop: CASALRQGAGNIQYF. CDR3 DNA: TGTGCCAGCGCGTTACGCCAGGGGGCGGGAAACATTCAGTACTTC.

This clonotype was seen ten or more times. CDR3 region: CASSSPFVAGTGREQFF. In nucleotides, the CDR3 is TGTGCCAGCAGCTCTCCCTTCGTGGCGGGGACGGGTCGGGAGCAGTTCTTC. The J gene is TRBJ2-1, the V gene TRBV7-9; perhaps TRBD2 as D (6 bases). The CDR3 contains 17 residues. The germline CDR1 and CDR2 sequences are SEHNR and FQNEAQ (reference sequence). Deletions cut 4 bases from V and 10 bases from J, with 26 bases between.

Ten or more counts support this clonotype. V gene TRBV27 combines with J gene TRBJ1-1; no firm D call. Germline CDR1 is MNHEY and CDR2 is SMNVEV (reference sequence). The CDR3 sequence is 14 residues long. Trimming pared 5 bases from V and 5 bases from J, leaving 15 bases between. The CDR3 protein is CASSNLGRMTEAFF. The CDR3 region has the DNA TGTGCCAGCAGTAACCTCGGTAGGATGACTGAAGCTTTCTTT.

With regard to this clonotype: A read error is likely, as this CDR3 ends without the conserved phenylalanine or tryptophan. The chain joins TRBV7-2 to TRBJ2-5, with no clear D. There are 14 residues in the CDR3. CDR1 is SGHTA and CDR2 is FQGNSA in the germline V gene. V shed 6 bases and J shed 5 bases, with 16 bases lying between them. CDR3 coding DNA: TGTGCCAGCAGTTTCCCATACCAGTCGGAGACCCAGTACCTC. Translating it yields CASSFPYQSETQYL.

Only a few counts were recorded for this clonotype. The chain recombines TRBV20-1 with TRBJ1-2; tentative D call: TRBD1 (6 bases). V lost 6 bases, J lost 4 bases, and 15 bases lay in between. Germline V lookup: CDR1 DFQATT, CDR2 SNEGSKA (reference sequence). This CDR3 spans 13 amino acids. The CDR3 protein is CSAQRGLGYGYTF. The DNA for the CDR3 is TGCAGTGCCCAACGGGGGCTCGGCTATGGCTACACCTTC.

V and J are TRBV10-2 and TRBJ1-6; D is ambiguous. The germline CDR1 and CDR2 sequences are WSHSY and SAAADI. The CDR3 runs to 14 residues. The V and J ends lost 0 bases and 13 bases respectively, with 13 bases between them. CDR3 residues: CASSESSLVDPLHF. CDR3 in DNA: TGCGCCAGCAGTGAGTCTTCTCTGGTGGATCCCCTCCACTTT.

This clonotype occurred many times. The V gene is TRBV28, the J gene TRBJ2-3; TRBD2 might be the D (6 bases). Germline loops: CDR1 MDHEN, CDR2 SYDVKM. This CDR3 is built from 18 residues. The V end lost 2 bases, the J end lost 0 bases, and 18 bases lay between the germline ends. DNA for the CDR3: TGTGCCAGCAGTTTAACTCTCGCGGCTAGCGCGAGCACAGATACGCAGTATTTT. This codes for CASSLTLAASASTDTQYF.

The chain links TRBV5-6 to TRBJ1-2, with D possibly being TRBD1 (6 bases). Trimming stripped 5 bases from V and 3 bases from J, with 14 bases between. Germline-derived CDR1 and CDR2 are SGHDT and YYEEEE. The CDR3 length is 14 residues. CDR3 coding DNA: TGTGCCAGCAGTAGGGGGGGCTTCGACTATGGCTACACCTTC. Amino acids: CASSRGGFDYGYTF.

Ten or more counts support this clonotype. This rearrangement joins TRBV28 to TRBJ1-4, with TRBD1 as a possible D gene (6 bases). The CDR3 runs 14 residues. Germline CDR1 reads MDHEN; CDR2 reads SYDVKM. With 2 bases removed from V and 6 bases from J, the gap between germline ends came to 10 bases. CDR3 sequence: CASSLEGGDEKLFF. CDR3 nucleotide sequence: TGTGCCAGCAGTTTAGAGGGGGGGGATGAAAAACTGTTTTTT.

This clonotype was detected only a few times. The chain has TRBV5-1 and TRBJ2-3; 12 nucleotides line up with TRBD2. After removal of 4 bases from V and 2 bases from J, the junction contained 8 bases not matched to a gene. The CDR3 is 17 residues long. Per germline, CDR1 SGHRS and CDR2 YFSETQ. CDR3 loop: CASSRTGTSGYTDTQYF. DNA for the CDR3: TGCGCCAGCAGCCGTACCGGGACTAGCGGGTACACAGATACGCAGTATTTT.

The gene calls are TRBV2 and TRBJ2-1; 9 bases fit TRBD1. Trimming took 5 bases from V and 6 from J; bases not matched to a gene: 8. CDR3 length: 15 amino acids. The germline V gene has CDR1 SNHLY and CDR2 FYNNEI. CDR3 sequence (DNA): TGTGCCAGCAGTTGGGGACAGGGAAGGGGCAATGAGCAGTTCTTC. It codes for CASSWGQGRGNEQFF.

This clonotype has ten or more counts. The V call is TRBV11-2, the J call TRBJ2-1; D is perhaps TRBD2 (6 bases). V was shortened by 6 bases and J by 12 bases, with 12 bases between the two germline ends. In germline, CDR1 is SGHAT, CDR2 FQNNGV. The CDR3 covers 11 residues. CDR3 sequence: CASSVETRQFF. DNA of the CDR3: TGTGCCAGCAGTGTCGAGACTAGGCAGTTCTTC.

This clonotype was counted ten times or more. J is TRBJ2-7 and V is TRBV12-3 or TRBV12-4; weak D call: TRBD1 (5 bases). This CDR3 region has 13 residues. The V and J ends lost 4 bases and 5 bases respectively, with 12 bases between them. CDR3 loop: CASSWGRIHEQYF. Written as DNA, the CDR3 is TGTGCCAGCAGTTGGGGCAGGATCCACGAGCAGTACTTC.

This clonotype was recorded at least ten times. This rearrangement joins TRBV28 to TRBJ2-3; D is ambiguous. CDR1 and CDR2 (germline): MDHEN, SYDVKM. Trimming stripped 3 bases from V and 7 bases from J, with 11 bases between. The CDR3 runs 13 residues. The CDR3 DNA sequence: TGTGCCAGCAGTTTTGGACCTCGGAATACGCAGTATTTT. This sequence encodes CASSFGPRNTQYF.